The sequence of this TCR beta chain was determined in a study of blood T cell repertoires in COVID-19. Study context: T cells, B-cell-depleted T cells, or PBMCs provided the cDNA or gDNA that served as material.

Methods used by the authors: Cell counts per sample came from amplifying reference gene primers. Assay: immunoSEQ multiplex PCR; the TCRdb copy retains only in-frame clones and omits some. The V and J calls and clone size come from that table; D and trimming were worked out from the DNA. Of about 200,000 clones in the sample, approximately 81% were seen once. V was clipped by 9 bases and J by 4 bases, with 17 bases between them. CDR3 length: 14 residues. The germline V gene has CDR1 LNHDA and CDR2 SQIVND (reference sequence). Sequenced input: peripheral blood. This chain uses TRBV19 with TRBJ2-3, with unresolved D. This TCR was recovered from an elderly woman with acute or convalescent COVID-19. The CDR3 loop is CASPTQPSADTQYF. The DNA for the CDR3 is TGTGCCAGCCCGACTCAACCTAGTGCAGATACGCAGTATTTT.